The clone carrying this T cell receptor beta chain was picked up one time. This specimen includes other DNA sequences encoding the same CDR3. This record belongs to a study of shared clonotypes between healthy human individuals. Profiled with immunoSEQ multiplex PCR; TCRdb holds only in-frame clones, not every one. The sample shows about 2 million clones, about 95% of them seen only once. Naive-designated CD8 cells lacked CD45RO, were positively enriched for CCR7, and omitted terminally differentiated effector memory CD45RA+ cells. Recent vaccinations or acute infections were absent in the healthy HIV-negative adult donors. This CDR3 is built from 13 residues. V was shortened by 0 bases and J by 4 bases, with 6 bases between the two germline ends. CDR1 and CDR2 from the germline V gene are SGHVS and FNYEAQ.

The sample taken for sequencing was naive CD8+ T cells sorted from blood. V gene TRBV7-6 combines with J gene TRBJ1-2; the D is unclear. This TCR was sampled from a man aged 18 to 30 in good health. CDR3 coding DNA: TGTGCCAGCAGCTTAGCCGGGAGCTATGGCTACACCTTC. Translation gives CASSLAGSYGYTF.